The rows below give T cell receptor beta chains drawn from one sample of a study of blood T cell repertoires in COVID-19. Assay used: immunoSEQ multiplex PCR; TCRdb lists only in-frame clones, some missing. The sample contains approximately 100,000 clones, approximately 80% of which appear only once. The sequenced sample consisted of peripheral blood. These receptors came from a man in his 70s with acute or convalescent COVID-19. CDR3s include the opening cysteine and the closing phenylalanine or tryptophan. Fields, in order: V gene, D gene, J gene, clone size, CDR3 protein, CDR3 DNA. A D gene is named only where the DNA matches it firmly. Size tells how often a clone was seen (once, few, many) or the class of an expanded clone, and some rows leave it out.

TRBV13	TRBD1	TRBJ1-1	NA	CASSLGGQLNTEAFF	TGTGCCAGCAGCTTAGGGGGACAGTTGAACACTGAAGCTTTCTTT
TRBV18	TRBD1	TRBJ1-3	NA	CASSPSVTGGASTGNTIYF	TGTGCCAGCTCACCATCTGTTACAGGGGGCGCGAGTACTGGAAACACCATATATTTT
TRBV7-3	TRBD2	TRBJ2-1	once	CASSRTSGGAWSEQFF	TGTGCCAGCAGCCGGACTAGCGGGGGGGCGTGGAGTGAGCAGTTCTTC
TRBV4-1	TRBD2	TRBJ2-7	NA	CASSQETGTSGRIFYEQYF	TGCGCCAGCAGCCAGGAAACCGGGACTAGCGGGAGAATCTTCTACGAGCAGTACTTC
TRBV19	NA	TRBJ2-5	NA	CASSTVETQYF	TGTGCCAGTAGTACCGTAGAGACCCAGTACTTC
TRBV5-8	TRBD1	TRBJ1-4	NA	CASSLDRVEKLFF	TGTGCCAGCAGCCTGGACAGGGTCGAAAAACTGTTTTTT
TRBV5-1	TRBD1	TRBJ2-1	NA	CASRGDREYNEQFF	TGCGCCAGCAGGGGGGACAGGGAATACAATGAGCAGTTCTTC
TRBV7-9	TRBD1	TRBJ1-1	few	CATSPDRSSLGTEAFF	TGTGCCACCTCCCCGGACAGGTCAAGTTTGGGGACTGAAGCTTTCTTT
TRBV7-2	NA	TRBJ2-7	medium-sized	CASSLQSYEQYF	TGTGCCAGCAGCTTACAATCATACGAGCAGTACTTC
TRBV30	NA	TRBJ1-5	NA	CAWEGDSNQPQHF	TGTGCCTGGGAAGGAGATAGCAATCAGCCCCAGCATTTT
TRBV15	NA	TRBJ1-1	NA	CATSRDRWNTEAFF	TGTGCCACCAGCAGAGACCGTTGGAACACTGAAGCTTTCTTT
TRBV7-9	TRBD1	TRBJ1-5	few	CASSLPGGRNQPQHF	TGTGCCAGCAGCTTGCCAGGGGGCCGCAATCAGCCCCAGCATTTT
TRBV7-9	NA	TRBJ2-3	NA	CASSPVDTQYF	TGTGCCAGCAGCCCTGTAGATACGCAGTATTTT
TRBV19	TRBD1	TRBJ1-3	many	CASSPGQGADTIYF	TGTGCCAGTAGCCCCGGACAGGGGGCGGACACCATATATTTT
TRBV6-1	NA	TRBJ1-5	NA	CASSEVAADQPQHF	TGTGCCAGCAGTGAAGTGGCTGCCGATCAGCCCCAGCATTTT
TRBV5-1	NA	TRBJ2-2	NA	CASRETAGQSTGELFF	TGCGCCAGCAGAGAAACAGCAGGACAAAGCACCGGGGAGCTGTTTTTT
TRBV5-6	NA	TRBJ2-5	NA	CASRVPSEETQYF	TGTGCCAGCAGGGTCCCCAGCGAGGAGACCCAGTACTTC
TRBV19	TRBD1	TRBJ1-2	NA	CASQGQGSYGYTF	TGTGCCAGCCAGGGACAGGGTAGCTATGGCTACACCTTC
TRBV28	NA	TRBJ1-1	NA	CASSPPVAMNTEAFF	TGTGCCAGCAGTCCCCCCGTGGCCATGAACACTGAAGCTTTCTTT
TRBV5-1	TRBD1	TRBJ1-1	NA	CATKGTGGSSEAFF	TGCGCCACCAAGGGGACAGGGGGTTCCTCTGAAGCTTTCTTT
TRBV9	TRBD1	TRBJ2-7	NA	CASSVGQGIYEQYF	TGTGCCAGCAGCGTAGGACAGGGAATCTACGAGCAGTACTTC
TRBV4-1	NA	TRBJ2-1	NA	CASSQDGRVLHNEQFF	TGCGCCAGCAGCCAAGACGGCAGGGTGCTCCACAATGAGCAGTTCTTC
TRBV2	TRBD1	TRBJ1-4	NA	CASNGQGQRGTNEKLFF	TGTGCCAGCAATGGTCAGGGACAGAGGGGAACTAATGAAAAACTGTTTTTT
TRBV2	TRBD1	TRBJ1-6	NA	CASSPEQGAPGSPLHF	TGTGCCAGCAGTCCTGAACAGGGGGCCCCGGGATCACCCCTCCACTTT
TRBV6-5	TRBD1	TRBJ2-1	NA	CASSSHRGFNNEQFF	TGTGCCAGCAGTTCTCACAGGGGCTTTAACAATGAGCAGTTCTTC
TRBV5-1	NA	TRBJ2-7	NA	CASSFMVTREQYF	TGCGCCAGCAGCTTCATGGTTACGAGGGAGCAGTACTTC
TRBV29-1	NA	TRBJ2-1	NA	CSVGRYITYNEQFF	TGCAGCGTTGGGAGGTATATCACCTACAATGAGCAGTTCTTC
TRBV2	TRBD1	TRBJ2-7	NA	CASSEFYRGTYEQYF	TGTGCCAGCAGTGAATTTTACAGGGGGACCTACGAGCAGTACTTC
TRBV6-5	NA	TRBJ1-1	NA	CASRVDSPSEAFF	TGTGCCAGCAGAGTGGACAGCCCCTCTGAAGCTTTCTTT
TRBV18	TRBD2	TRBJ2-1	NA	CASSPGGRSSSYNEQFF	TGTGCCAGCTCACCGGGCGGGAGGTCTAGCTCCTACAATGAGCAGTTCTTC
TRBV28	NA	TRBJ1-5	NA	CASSSEGGGNQPQHF	TGTGCCAGCAGCTCCGAAGGCGGGGGCAATCAGCCCCAGCATTTT
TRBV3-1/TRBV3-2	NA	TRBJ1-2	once	CASSQRGNSNYGYTF	TGTGCCAGCAGCCAAAGAGGAAACTCTAACTATGGCTACACCTTC
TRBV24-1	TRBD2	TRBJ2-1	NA	CATSDGTSGSFGEQFF	TGTGCCACCAGTGACGGGACTAGCGGGAGCTTTGGTGAGCAGTTCTTC